A single sample gave rise to the 26 T cell receptor beta chains below, sequenced in a study of blood T cells in healthy people across ages. Together with a sample-barcoded 5' primer, a J-beta primer mix was included in a second PCR lasting roughly 7 to 11 cycles. TCRdb processed the 5' RACE reads anew with MiXCR; each CDR3 protein has one entry. Counted here are fewer than 950,000 distinct CDR3 sequences, about 53% occurring once; the ten biggest clones make up roughly 37%. Sequenced sample: blood. The receptor set was obtained from a man of 80 years or more in good health.

The chain combines TRBV7-9 with TRBJ2-7, with a tentative D call TRBD2 (6 bases). The V end was cut by 0 bases, the J end by 2 bases, with 8 bases between. The CDR3 contains 14 residues. The germline CDR1 and CDR2 sequences are SEHNR and FQNEAQ (reference sequence). The CDR3 region has the DNA TGTGCCAGCAGCTTAGCGGAGGGGACCTACGAGCAGTACTTC. It is translated as CASSLAEGTYEQYF.

The gene calls are TRBV9 and TRBJ2-7; 8 positions agree with TRBD2. CDR1 and CDR2 (germline): SGDLS, YYNGEE. V shed 0 bases and J 2 bases; nucleotides not matched to a gene: 4. There are 15 residues in the CDR3. The CDR3 protein is CASSVDAGGPYEQYF. DNA for the CDR3: TGTGCCAGCAGCGTAGACGCGGGAGGCCCCTACGAGCAGTACTTC. Supplemented by reference TRBV9 and TRBJ2-7, the full variable domain reads DSGVTQTPKHLITATGQRVTLRCSPRSGDLSVYWYQQSLDQGLQFLIQYYNGEERAKGNILERFSAQQFPDLHSELNLSSLELGDSALYFCASSVDAGGPYEQYFGPGTRLTVT.

The gene calls are TRBV10-3 and TRBJ1-1; D is unclear. V lost 7 bases to trimming and J lost 0 bases, with 12 bases between them. From germline, CDR1 is ENHRY and CDR2 SYGVKD. The CDR3 is 14 amino acids. The CDR3 is CAITMNGVNTEAFF. Here the CDR3 DNA reads TGTGCCATCACCATGAACGGGGTGAACACTGAAGCTTTCTTT.

This clonotype came up a few times. The chain is built from TRBV29-1 and TRBJ1-2; D gene unclear. Trimming cost V 6 bases and J 4 bases, with 9 bases left between them. CDR1 and CDR2 (germline): SQVTM, ANQGSEA. This CDR3 region has 11 residues. This chain's CDR3 is CSVSTGYGYTF. In DNA, the CDR3 is TGCAGCGTCTCGACGGGCTATGGCTACACCTTC.

This clonotype was detected a few times. The chain has TRBV6-1 and TRBJ2-3; 9 nucleotides agree with TRBD2. V was pared by 3 bases and J by 5 bases, with 6 bases of the junction left unmatched. CDR3 length: 15 residues. Germline V gene sequence: CDR1 MNHNS, CDR2 SASEGT. For the CDR3, the DNA is TGTGCCAGCAGTGACTTAGCGGGAGTGCAAGATACGCAGTATTTT. It specifies CASSDLAGVQDTQYF.

Only a few counts were recorded for this clonotype. The genes are TRBV6-1 and TRBJ2-1, with TRBD2 matching 15 bases. The CDR3 spans 19 residues. V dropped 5 bases and J dropped 7; count of bases not matched to a gene: 15. Germline lookup yields CDR1 MNHNS and CDR2 SASEGT. This CDR3 reads CASSTQGGLAGGPGNEQFF. The CDR3 DNA reads TGTGCCAGCAGTACCCAGGGCGGACTAGCGGGAGGGCCTGGGAATGAGCAGTTCTTC.

The CDR3 DNA sequence: TGTGCCAGCAGCTTAAGGGATGCGGGAAGCCACAATGAGCAGTTCTTC. It yields the protein CASSLRDAGSHNEQFF. The chain combines TRBV11-2 with TRBJ2-1, with TRBD2 as a possible D gene (6 bases). Trimming shortened V by 2 bases and J by 5 bases, and 16 bases separated the two germline ends. CDR1 is SGHAT and CDR2 is FQNNGV in the germline V gene. This CDR3 has 16 residues.

This clonotype was found a few times. V and J are TRBV20-1 and TRBJ1-2; possibly TRBD1 for D (6 bases). CDR1 is DFQATT, CDR2 SNEGSKA, per germline (reference sequence). V was cut by 3 bases and J by 2 bases, with 16 bases left in between. The CDR3 has 15 residues. This CDR3 is CSASRQGLVNYGYTF. The CDR3 DNA reads as TGCAGTGCTAGCCGTCAGGGGCTGGTCAACTATGGCTACACCTTC.

On this clonotype: The junction does not match germline at one end; this may be a read error. The chain joins TRBV5-1 to TRBJ2-5; 7 bases agree with TRBD2. This CDR3 region has 15 residues. CDR1 is SGHRS and CDR2 is YFSETQ in the germline V gene. CDR3 sequence (DNA): TGCGCCAGCAGATTGGGGGGAAGCGGGGAAGAGACCCAGTACTTC. Its translation: CASRLGGSGEETQYF. Complete variable domain (other parts from reference TRBV5-1 and TRBJ2-5): KAGVTQTPRYLIKTRGQQVTLSCSPISGHRSVSWYQQTPGQGLQFLFEYFSETQRNKGNFPGRFSGRQFSNSRSEMNVSTLELGDSALYLCASRLGGSGEETQYFGPGTRLLVL.

V is TRBV2 and J is TRBJ2-5; D is unclear. The CDR3 length is 14 residues. Germline V gene sequence: CDR1 SNHLY, CDR2 FYNNEI. V was shortened by 7 bases and J by 4 bases, with 16 bases between the two germline ends. CDR3 nucleotides: TGTGCCAGCATAAAAGAGACTCTCGGAGAGACCCAGTACTTC. Protein sequence: CASIKETLGETQYF.

A remark on this clonotype: An end of the junction does not agree with germline; a read error may underlie this. This chain uses TRBV12-3 or TRBV12-4 with TRBJ2-7; D ambiguous. The CDR3 is 14 residues long. The CDR3 region is CVSSFRAASYEQYF. As DNA, the CDR3 is TGTGTCAGCAGTTTCCGTGCGGCCTCCTACGAGCAGTACTTC.

J is TRBJ1-6 and V is TRBV27; no clear D. Germline V gene sequence: CDR1 MNHEY, CDR2 SMNVEV (reference sequence). This CDR3 region has 14 residues. Between the trimmed V and J ends, which lost 7 bases and 7 bases, there was a span of 14 bases. The CDR3 nucleotides are TGTGCCAGCACTGAAAGCAGATACAATTCACCCCTCCACTTT. Amino acids: CASTESRYNSPLHF.

The V and J genes are TRBV5-1 and TRBJ2-4; 10 bases agree with TRBD1. TRBJ2-7 explains the end of the DNA better; the J call may be wrong. This CDR3 spans 15 amino acids. Germline V gene data show CDR1 as SGHRS and CDR2 as YFSETQ. The CDR3 DNA reads TGCGCCAGCAGCCGAAGTGGGACAGGGGTGGACGAGCAGTACTTC. The encoded protein is CASSRSGTGVDEQYF.

The chain is built from TRBV4-1 and TRBJ2-3, with no clear D. Germline values: CDR1 MGHRA, CDR2 YSYEKL. CDR3 length: 14 residues. The V end was cut by 4 bases, the J end by 2 bases, with 10 bases between. As DNA, the CDR3 is TGCGCCAGCAGCCTGGGCCACTACACAGATACGCAGTATTTT. Its translation is CASSLGHYTDTQYF.

At least ten counts were recorded for this clonotype. This chain links TRBV28 with TRBJ2-7; D might be TRBD2 (5 bases). V lost 5 bases to trimming and J lost 3 bases, with 11 bases between them. Germline loops: CDR1 MDHEN, CDR2 SYDVKM. CDR3 length equals 13 residues. CDR3 in DNA: TGTGCCAGCAGTGTAGGACTCCACTACGAGCAGTACTTC. It translates to CASSVGLHYEQYF.

The chain employs TRBV2 and TRBJ2-1, with TRBD2 matching over 8 bases. V was clipped by 7 bases and J by 5 bases; unmatched bases: 7. Germline V gives CDR1 SNHLY, CDR2 FYNNEI. This CDR3 is built from 14 residues. The CDR3 sequence: CASKGGLGHNEQFF. In DNA form, the CDR3 reads TGTGCCAGCAAAGGGGGACTAGGGCACAATGAGCAGTTCTTC.

The V gene is TRBV18, the J gene TRBJ2-3, with a possible D match to TRBD2 (6 bases). The CDR3 sequence is 15 residues long. Looked up from germline, CDR1 is KGHSH and CDR2 is LQKENI. Trimming cost V 4 bases and J 5 bases, with 16 bases left between them. The CDR3 is CASSRRERSGDTQYF. The CDR3, as DNA: TGTGCCAGCTCACGGAGGGAACGGTCTGGAGATACGCAGTATTTT.

As DNA, the CDR3 is TGCAGTGCTAGGGACAGGGCTGTTTTAACTGAAGCTTTCTTT. Residues: CSARDRAVLTEAFF. The J gene is TRBJ1-1, the V gene TRBV20-1; 8 positions match TRBD1. CDR1 is DFQATT, CDR2 SNEGSKA, per germline (reference sequence). The CDR3 runs to 14 residues. Germline trimming cut 3 bases from V and 5 bases from J; bases unmatched to any gene: 8.

This clonotype has more than one count but fewer than ten. The chain joins TRBV3-1 to TRBJ2-5, with D perhaps TRBD1 (6 bases). This CDR3 region has 14 residues. Trimming removed 2 bases from V and 5 bases from J, with 12 bases in between. Germline V CDR1 and CDR2: LGHDT, YNNKEL (reference sequence). The CDR3 protein is CASSQSQGRETQYF. CDR3 sequence (DNA): TGTGCCAGCAGCCAATCGCAGGGGCGGGAGACCCAGTACTTC.

The gene calls are TRBV27 and TRBJ2-7, with 11 bases lining up with TRBD1. CDR1 is MNHEY and CDR2 is SMNVEV in the germline V gene (reference sequence). The V gene end was trimmed by 3 bases and the J gene end by 3 bases; junction bases not matched to a gene: 16. The CDR3 covers 19 residues. The CDR3: CASSFKPQPDRGRLYEQYF. The DNA of the CDR3 is TGTGCCAGCAGTTTTAAACCCCAACCGGACAGGGGGCGACTCTACGAGCAGTACTTC.

This clonotype was seen repeatedly, ten times or more. The chain recombines TRBV6-5 with TRBJ2-6, with D unresolved. Per germline, CDR1 MNHEY and CDR2 SVGAGI. The CDR3 has 16 amino acids. Trimming took off 6 bases at V and 0 bases at J, with 12 bases between the two ends. The CDR3 DNA reads as TGTGCCAGCAGCTACAGAACTTTCTCTGGGGCCAACGTCCTGACTTTC. Its translation is CASSYRTFSGANVLTF.

This clonotype was detected a few times. The chain recombines TRBV29-1 with TRBJ2-7; a possible D gene is TRBD1 (6 bases). V lost 3 bases and J lost 2, with 11 bases in between. The CDR3 is 13 residues long. Looked up from germline, CDR1 is SQVTM and CDR2 is ANQGSEA. The CDR3 loop is CSVETTGTYEQYF. CDR3 sequence (DNA): TGCAGCGTTGAGACTACAGGGACCTACGAGCAGTACTTC.

This clonotype has only one observation. The chain recombines TRBV20-1 with TRBJ2-3; 13 bases align to TRBD2. This CDR3 region has 17 residues. CDR1 and CDR2 (germline): DFQATT, SNEGSKA (reference sequence). J lost 4 bases, V lost 0 bases, and 7 bases had no gene match. CDR3 DNA: TGCAGTGCTAGAGATTTGACTAGCGGGAGGATGGCAGATACGCAGTATTTT. Translating gives CSARDLTSGRMADTQYF.

The J gene is TRBJ2-1, the V gene TRBV9, with 10 bases matching TRBD2. This CDR3 region has 14 residues. Unmatched junction bases numbered 4, after V lost 3 bases and J lost 7 bases. Germline V CDR1 and CDR2: SGDLS, YYNGEE. The CDR3 reads CASSGLAGTNEQFF. CDR3 DNA sequence: TGTGCCAGCAGCGGACTAGCGGGTACGAATGAGCAGTTCTTC. Full variable domain (outside the CDR3, taken from reference TRBV9 and TRBJ2-1): DSGVTQTPKHLITATGQRVTLRCSPRSGDLSVYWYQQSLDQGLQFLIQYYNGEERAKGNILERFSAQQFPDLHSELNLSSLELGDSALYFCASSGLAGTNEQFFGPGTRLTVL.

This clonotype was picked up a small number of times. This sequence joins TRBV20-1 and TRBJ2-7; TRBD2 matches at 9 bases. Germline CDR1 and CDR2: DFQATT and SNEGSKA (reference sequence). This CDR3 has 15 residues. V lost 0 bases and J lost 2; bases outside the gene matches: 5. The CDR3, as DNA: TGCAGTGCTAGAGATCCTAGCGGGACCCCCTACGAGCAGTACTTC. It codes for CSARDPSGTPYEQYF.

The chain couples TRBV2 to TRBJ2-7; D is possibly TRBD2 (6 bases). This CDR3 spans 13 amino acids. Germline CDR1 reads SNHLY; CDR2 reads FYNNEI. The V gene lost 7 bases and the J gene lost 0 bases, with 10 bases spanning the gap. CDR3 sequence: CASTSGYSYEQYF. Here the CDR3 DNA reads TGTGCCAGCACAAGCGGGTACTCCTACGAGCAGTACTTC.